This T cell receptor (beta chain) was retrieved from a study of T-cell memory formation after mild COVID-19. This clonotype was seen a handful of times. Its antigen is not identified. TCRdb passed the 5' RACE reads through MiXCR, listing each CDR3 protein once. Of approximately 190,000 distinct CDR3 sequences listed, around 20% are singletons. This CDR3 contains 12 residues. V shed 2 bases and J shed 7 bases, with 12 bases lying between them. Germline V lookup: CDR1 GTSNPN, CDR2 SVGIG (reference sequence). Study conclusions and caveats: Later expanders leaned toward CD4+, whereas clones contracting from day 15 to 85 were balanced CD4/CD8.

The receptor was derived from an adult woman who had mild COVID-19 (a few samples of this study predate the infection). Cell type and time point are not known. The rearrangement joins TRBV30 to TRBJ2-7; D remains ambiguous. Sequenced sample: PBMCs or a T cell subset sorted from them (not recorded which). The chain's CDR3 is CAWSRTMGEQYF. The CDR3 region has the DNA TGTGCCTGGAGTAGGACCATGGGTGAGCAGTACTTC.